The entry below describes one T cell receptor beta chain. Its specificity is not known. V was cut by 0 bases and J by 4 bases, with 10 bases left in between. CDR1 is MNHEY, CDR2 SVGAGI, per germline. This CDR3 has 15 amino acids. The record originates from a study of T cell responses to AZD1222 COVID-19 vaccine. Study findings and constraints: There were repertoire samples only from the period after the peak T cell response. Targeting of unmutated variant regions was reportedly seen in nearly half of spike-specific TCRs.

Clones were sequenced by immunoSEQ multiplex PCR, and TCRdb holds only the in-frame ones, with some missing. In the table there are approximately 110,000 clones, around 85% of which are singletons. The chain combines TRBV6-5 with TRBJ1-5; D is possibly TRBD1 (5 bases). This TCR came from an adult in good health. The sequenced sample was peripheral blood, obtained on day 0 of AZD1222 vaccination. The CDR3 DNA is TGTGCCAGCAGTTACTCGATGGGGGGGAATCAGCCCCAGCATTTT. Translation: CASSYSMGGNQPQHF.